This T cell receptor beta chain was recorded in a study of human T cells and chemical hapten exposure. This clonotype was found a few times. Trimming stripped 8 bases from V and 0 bases from J, with 11 bases between. Germline-derived CDR1 and CDR2 are KGHSH and LQKENI. CDR3 length equals 14 residues. TCRdb reprocessed the RACE reads with MiXCR, giving one entry per CDR3 protein. The data show about 340,000 distinct CDR3 sequences, with around 6.9% seen just once and about 8% held by the top ten. The time point: patch test 1, 2 weeks after DPC sensitization. As for treatment: therapeutic diphenylcyclopropenone sensitization with weekly scalp DPC. Someone pulled total RNA out of unfractionated whole blood.

The sequence was collected from a woman aged 18-30 years with alopecia areata. Some clones in this sample may be carry-over from other donors' samples. The material was whole blood, obtained in connection with sensitization to the hapten diphenylcyclopropenone (DPC). This rearrangement joins TRBV18 to TRBJ1-3; TRBD1 is a possible D gene (6 bases). Here the CDR3 reads CASAEQGSGNTIYF. The CDR3 DNA reads as TGTGCCAGCGCAGAACAGGGCTCTGGAAACACCATATATTTT.